This is a list of T cell receptor beta chains from one sample in a study of CD8 T cells in Susac syndrome. TCRdb recomputed calls from the immunoSEQ multiplex PCR reads with MiXCR, one row per CDR3 protein. This table holds about 160,000 distinct CDR3 sequences, 93% found once. Sequencing was carried out using CD4+ T cells from PBMCs. The receptor source for this set is a human donor in good health. Each CDR3 is given with its conserved first and last residue. Each record gives: V gene, D gene, clone size, J gene, CDR3 DNA, CDR3 protein. D genes are given only for firm matches. A clone size is listed for some rows: how often the clone was seen (once, few, many), or a class if it is expanded.

TRBV7-3	-	few	TRBJ2-3	TGTGCCAGCAGCCCTGGACTAGATACGCAGTATTTT	CASSPGLDTQYF
TRBV20-1	TRBD1	-	TRBJ1-1	TGCAGTGCTATCTCACAGGGGGCCGGAGGCCAAGCTTTCTTT	CSAISQGAGGQAFF
TRBV14	-	-	TRBJ2-3	TGTGCCAGCAGCCAAGATCAGGCTCCGAAGCAGTATTTT	CASSQDQAPKQYF
TRBV4-1	-	-	TRBJ2-5	TGCGCCAGCAGCCAGGACAAATCGGGACAACCCCCCCAAGAGACCCAGTACTTC	CASSQDKSGQPPQETQYF
TRBV13	-	-	TRBJ1-4	TGTGCCAGCAGCCAAGGTTTACTTGAAAAACTGTTTTTT	CASSQGLLEKLFF
TRBV5-1	-	-	TRBJ1-1	TGCGCCAGCAGCCCCCTGGACAGCTCGAACACTGAAGCTTTCTTT	CASSPLDSSNTEAFF
TRBV24-1	TRBD2	-	TRBJ2-1	TGTGCCACCAGTGATCCTAGCGGGGCCAGCAATGAGCAGTTCTTC	CATSDPSGASNEQFF
TRBV25-1	TRBD2	-	TRBJ2-5	TGTGCCACGGTACGGGGGGGCCAAGAGACCCAGTACTTC	CATVRGGQETQYF
TRBV9	-	once	TRBJ1-3	TGTGCCAGCAGCGTAGGAAGCACAGGGTACTCTGGAAACACCATATATTTT	CASSVGSTGYSGNTIYF
TRBV16	-	-	TRBJ1-1	TGTGCCAGCAGCCAGGGACTTAAGGTCGCTGAAGCTTTCTTT	CASSQGLKVAEAFF
TRBV5-1	-	-	TRBJ2-3	TGCGCCAGCAGCTTGGGCCCTCGAGGAGAAGATACGCAGTATTTT	CASSLGPRGEDTQYF
TRBV7-9	-	-	TRBJ1-3	TGTGCCAGCAGCCCAGGCCAGGGTTTTGGGCCTGGAAACACCATATATTTT	CASSPGQGFGPGNTIYF
TRBV7-3	TRBD2	once	TRBJ2-2	TGTGCCAGCAGCCCAACTAGCGGAAACACCGGGGAGCTGTTTTTT	CASSPTSGNTGELFF
TRBV7-9	TRBD2	few	TRBJ2-3	TGTGCCAGCAGCCCTAGCGGAGGCACAGATACGCAGTATTTT	CASSPSGGTDTQYF
TRBV7-3	-	-	TRBJ2-3	TGTGCCAGCAGCCGTACCCTATCAAGCGGAGATACGCAGTATTTT	CASSRTLSSGDTQYF
TRBV7-9	-	-	TRBJ1-4	TGTGCCAGCAGCCCCCGTTTCCGGGTCCTAACAACTAATGAAAAACTGTTTTTT	CASSPRFRVLTTNEKLFF
TRBV6-1	TRBD1	-	TRBJ2-2	TGTGCCAGCAGTGAAGGGGACAGGGGCGGGGAGCTGTTTTTT	CASSEGDRGGELFF
TRBV7-9	-	-	TRBJ1-2	TGTGCCAGCAGCTCCCTAGGGGTTCACTATGGCTACACCTTC	CASSSLGVHYGYTF
TRBV7-2	-	-	TRBJ1-4	TGTGCCAGCAGCCGCCTTTCTGGCGAAAAACTGTTTTTT	CASSRLSGEKLFF